One sample yielded the 8 T cell receptor beta chains listed below, sequenced in a study of response to subunit inactivated influenza vaccine. TCRdb fed the RT-PCR reads into MiXCR, producing one record per CDR3 protein. The sample includes about 700,000 distinct CDR3 sequences, about a sixth seen only once; the top ten take more than 9%. Specimen: PBMCs from blood, collected roughly 12 days after vaccination. Receptors were obtained from a man aged 50-60 years who received an inactivated influenza vaccine.

V is TRBV29-1 and J is TRBJ2-7; 8 bases map to TRBD1. The CDR3 is 15 amino acids. Germline CDR1 reads SQVTM; CDR2 reads ANQGSEA. J was trimmed by 2 bases and V by 5 bases; bases with no gene match: 11. The CDR3 loop is CSVPIPRDRPYEQYF. The CDR3, as DNA: TGCAGCGTTCCGATCCCCCGGGACAGGCCCTACGAGCAGTACTTC.

This clonotype was recorded at least ten times. J is TRBJ2-3 and V is TRBV7-2, with D unclear. CDR1 SGHTA and CDR2 FQGNSA come from the germline V gene. The CDR3 is 14 amino acids. The ends were cut back, 1 base at V and 8 bases at J, with 13 bases in the middle. CDR3 sequence reads: CASSLGAPPSTQYF. In nucleotides, the CDR3 is TGTGCCAGCAGCTTAGGGGCCCCTCCTTCTACGCAGTATTTT.

The rearrangement joins TRBV7-2 to TRBJ1-3; the D is unclear. Germline V lookup: CDR1 SGHTA, CDR2 FQGNSA. The V gene lost 4 bases and the J gene lost 0 bases, with 13 bases spanning the gap. The CDR3 sequence is 16 residues long. The CDR3 coding sequence is TGTGCCAGCAGCTCGCCCCCCACTAGCTCTGGAAACACCATATATTTT. Encoded protein: CASSSPPTSSGNTIYF. Using reference TRBV7-2 and TRBJ1-3 for the parts outside the CDR3, the full variable domain is GAGVSQSPSNKVTEKGKDVELRCDPISGHTALYWYRQSLGQGLEFLIYFQGNSAPDKSGLPSDRFSAERTGGSVSTLTIQRTQQEDSAVYLCASSSPPTSSGNTIYFGEGSWLTVV.

The CDR3 bases are TGCAGTGCTAGAGGTATCACCGATCAAGAGACCCAGTACTTC. Its translation is CSARGITDQETQYF. The chain joins TRBV20-1 to TRBJ2-5; D not resolved. The CDR3 is 14 residues long. Germline V gene data show CDR1 as DFQATT and CDR2 as SNEGSKA (reference sequence). Trimming left V 1 base short and J 2 bases short, with 11 bases between.

This clonotype was seen at least ten times. The chain combines TRBV29-1 with TRBJ1-5; no reliable D call. The CDR3 loop spans 14 amino acids. Trimming cost V 4 bases and J 0 bases, with 10 bases left between them. The V gene's germline CDR1 is SQVTM and CDR2 ANQGSEA. This CDR3 is CSVAPTDSNQPQHF. The CDR3 region has the DNA TGCAGCGTTGCTCCTACGGATAGCAATCAGCCCCAGCATTTT.

This clonotype was observed a handful of times. The rearrangement links TRBV4-2 to TRBJ1-5, with 7 bases identical to TRBD1. V shed 1 base, J shed 7 bases, and the junction held 7 bases outside the gene matches. The CDR3 length is 15 residues. Germline CDR1 and CDR2: LGHNA and YNFKEQ. DNA of the CDR3: TGTGCCAGCAGCCAAGGACCAGGAGGGGGCCAGCCCCAGCATTTT. Translated: CASSQGPGGGQPQHF.

The rearrangement joins TRBV4-1 to TRBJ1-5; D is unclear. CDR3 length equals 15 residues. Germline CDR1 MGHRA, CDR2 YSYEKL. V was shortened by 3 bases and J by 0 bases, with 9 bases between the two germline ends. The CDR3 sequence: CASSHRFDSNQPQHF. In DNA, the CDR3 is TGCGCCAGCAGCCATCGTTTTGATAGCAATCAGCCCCAGCATTTT.

In this sample, this clonotype turned up a few times. The CDR3 coding sequence is TGTGCCAGCGCCGACAGGGTCACGAACATTCAGTACTTC. This gives the protein CASADRVTNIQYF. The chain employs TRBV7-2 and TRBJ2-4; 7 nucleotides agree with TRBD1. V lost 8 bases and J lost 7; bases outside the gene matches: 8. This CDR3 has 13 amino acids. Germline values: CDR1 SGHTA, CDR2 FQGNSA.